The sequence of this T cell receptor beta chain was determined in a study of cytomegalovirus exposure and HLA in healthy donors. The CDR3 covers 17 residues. Trimming shortened V by 0 bases and J by 2 bases, and 16 bases separated the two germline ends. In germline, CDR1 is SGDLS, CDR2 YYNGEE. PCR employed 60 Vbeta and 13 Jbeta primers. Using immunoSEQ multiplex PCR, the repertoire was profiled, and TCRdb retains in-frame clones only, with some absent. The sample consists of about 160,000 clones, approximately 80% of them appearing once. The source material was PBMCs. The chain combines TRBV9 with TRBJ2-3; D may be TRBD2 (7 bases). The TCR sequence derives from a man aged 50 or older in good health and CMV-seropositive. DNA for the CDR3: TGTGCCAGCAGCGTAGGGGGGGGGACACGGGTCACAGATACGCAGTATTTT. Its protein is CASSVGGGTRVTDTQYF.